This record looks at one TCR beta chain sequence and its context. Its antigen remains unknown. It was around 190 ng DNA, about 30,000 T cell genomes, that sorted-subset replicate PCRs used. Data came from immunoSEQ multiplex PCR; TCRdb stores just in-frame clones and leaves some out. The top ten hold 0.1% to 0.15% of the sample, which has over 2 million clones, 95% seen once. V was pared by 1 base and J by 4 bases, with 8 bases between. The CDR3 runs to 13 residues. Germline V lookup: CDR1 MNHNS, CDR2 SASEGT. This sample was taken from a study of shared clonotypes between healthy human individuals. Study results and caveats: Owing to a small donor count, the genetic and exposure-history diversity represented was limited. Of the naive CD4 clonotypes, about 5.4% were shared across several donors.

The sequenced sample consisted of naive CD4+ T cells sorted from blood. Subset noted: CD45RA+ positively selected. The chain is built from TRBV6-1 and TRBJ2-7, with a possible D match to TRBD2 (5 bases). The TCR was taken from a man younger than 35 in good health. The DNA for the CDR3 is TGTGCCAGCAGTGAAGACAAGCGGTACGAGCAGTACTTC. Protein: CASSEDKRYEQYF.